This T cell receptor (beta chain) is drawn from a study of blood T cell repertoires in COVID-19. Study overall: The United States, Italy and Spain supplied acute and convalescent COVID-19 samples.

Participants reported their clinical history, and cohort assignment relied on those reports. A COVID-19 case had been met by exposed participants during the 2 weeks before study entry. After removal of 4 bases from V and 3 bases from J, the junction contained 6 bases not matched to a gene. This CDR3 contains 15 residues. Germline values: CDR1 MNHEY, CDR2 SVGAGI. Source study methods: Cell counts per sample came from amplifying reference gene primers. Using immunoSEQ multiplex PCR, the repertoire was profiled, and TCRdb retains in-frame clones only, with some absent. The V and J calls and clone size were taken over from that table, and D and trimming were inferred from the DNA. The sample holds approximately 280,000 clones; roughly 80% are singletons and the top ten take about 5%.

This receptor was obtained from a man aged 35-49 years who had been exposed to COVID-19. The chain is built from TRBV6-5 and TRBJ2-1, with 7 bases identical to TRBD1. The sequencing input was PBMCs or T cells enriched from blood (not recorded which). For the CDR3, the DNA is TGTGCCAGCAGTTCAAACCCAGGGGGCTACAATGAGCAGTTCTTC. Its translation: CASSSNPGGYNEQFF.